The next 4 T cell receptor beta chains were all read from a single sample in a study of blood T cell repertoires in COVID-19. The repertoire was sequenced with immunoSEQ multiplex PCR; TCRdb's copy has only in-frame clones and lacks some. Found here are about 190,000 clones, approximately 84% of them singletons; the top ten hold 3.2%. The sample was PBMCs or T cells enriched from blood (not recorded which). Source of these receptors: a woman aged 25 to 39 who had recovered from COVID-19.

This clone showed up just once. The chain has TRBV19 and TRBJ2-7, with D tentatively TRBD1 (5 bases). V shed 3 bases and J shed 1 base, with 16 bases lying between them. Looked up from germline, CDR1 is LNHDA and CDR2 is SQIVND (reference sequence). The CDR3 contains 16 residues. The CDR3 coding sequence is TGTGCCAGTAGTATTCAAGGGGCAGGGCCGTCCTACGAGCAGTACTTC. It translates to CASSIQGAGPSYEQYF.

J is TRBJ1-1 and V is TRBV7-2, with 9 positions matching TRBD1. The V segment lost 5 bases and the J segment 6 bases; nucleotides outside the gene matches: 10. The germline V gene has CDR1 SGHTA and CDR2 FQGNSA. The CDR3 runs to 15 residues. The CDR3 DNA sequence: TGTGCCAGCAGCGGTCGCTATGACAGGGGGGCTGAAGCTTTCTTT. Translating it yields CASSGRYDRGAEAFF. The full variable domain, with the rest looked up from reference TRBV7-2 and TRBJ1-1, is GAGVSQSPSNKVTEKGKDVELRCDPISGHTALYWYRQSLGQGLEFLIYFQGNSAPDKSGLPSDRFSAERTGGSVSTLTIQRTQQEDSAVYLCASSGRYDRGAEAFFGQGTRLTVV.

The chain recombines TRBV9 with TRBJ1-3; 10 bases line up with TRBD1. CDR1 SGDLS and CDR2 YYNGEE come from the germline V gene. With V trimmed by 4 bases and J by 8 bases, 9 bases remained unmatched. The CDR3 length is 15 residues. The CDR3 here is CASSPRDRGAYTIYF. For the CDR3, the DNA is TGTGCCAGCAGCCCGAGGGACAGGGGCGCGTACACCATATATTTT.

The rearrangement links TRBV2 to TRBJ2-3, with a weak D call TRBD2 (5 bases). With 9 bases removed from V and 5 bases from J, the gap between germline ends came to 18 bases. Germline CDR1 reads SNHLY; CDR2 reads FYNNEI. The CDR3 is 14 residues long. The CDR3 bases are TGTGCCAGTCCCAGGCTGGAGGTGAAAGATACGCAGTATTTT. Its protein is CASPRLEVKDTQYF.